This T cell receptor beta chain emerged from a study of cytomegalovirus exposure and HLA in healthy donors. Across the study: Clustering assigned over 70% of the roughly 380 genotyped donors to the Caucasian-associated ancestry cluster.

Study conclusions and caveats: The study flagged approximately 180 TCR beta chains as cytomegalovirus-associated. Based on reports, TCR beta sequences accurately predicted HLA-A and HLA-B alleles for most subjects.

V lost 0 bases to trimming and J lost 2 bases, with 16 bases between them. The CDR3 totals 16 residues. Germline V gives CDR1 GTSNPN, CDR2 SVGIG (reference sequence). Use of 60 Vbeta and 13 Jbeta primers characterized the PCR. Data came from immunoSEQ multiplex PCR; TCRdb stores just in-frame clones and leaves some out. This table holds around 77,000 clones. A word on this clone: Its antigen is unknown.

This clonotype was obtained from a man in his forties or fifties in good health and CMV-seropositive. The chain employs TRBV30 and TRBJ1-1; a possible D gene is TRBD1 (5 bases). The sequenced sample was PBMCs. The CDR3 here is CAWSVEGAGANTEAFF. The CDR3 DNA reads TGTGCCTGGAGTGTAGAAGGGGCAGGAGCTAACACTGAAGCTTTCTTT.